A selection of T cell receptor beta chains follows, all from one sample in a study of control samples from healthy donors and cancer patients. Libraries were prepared by immunoSEQ multiplex PCR; TCRdb keeps only in-frame clonotypes and omits some of them. This sample has roughly 120,000 clones, with just under 95% found just once. The sequenced sample was blood. Receptor source: a man aged 30-40 years in good health. CDR3s include the opening cysteine and the closing phenylalanine or tryptophan.

j_gene,v_gene,len,CDR3aa
TRBJ1-5,TRBV19,14,CASSIPGGNQPQHF
TRBJ1-2,TRBV5-1,13,CASSLDSNYGYTF
TRBJ1-1,TRBV7-9,15,CASSLNSAGNTEAFF
TRBJ2-7,TRBV9,14,CASSAGTGGYEQYF
TRBJ1-3,TRBV2,13,CASKADAGNTIYF
TRBJ2-5,TRBV6-2/TRBV6-3,18,CASSYSRGTGLMAETQYF
TRBJ1-1,TRBV7-2,14,CASSLTGGNTEAFF
TRBJ2-5,TRBV12-5,13,CASGTGDAETQYF
TRBJ2-1,TRBV7-2,16,CASSLRVRTTPREQFF
TRBJ1-3,TRBV28,14,CASSSGSSGNTIYF
TRBJ1-5,TRBV2,14,CASSAEGRNQPQHF
TRBJ1-1,TRBV10-3,17,CAISEQPGQRENTEAFF
TRBJ1-5,TRBV20-1,16,CSASMGGSGGNQPQHF
TRBJ1-2,TRBV6-5,15,CASSSPGQGPYGYTF
TRBJ2-7,TRBV30,14,CAWRSGRSSYEQYF
TRBJ2-1,TRBV6-2/TRBV6-3,18,CASSKTVAGAPIYNEQFF
TRBJ1-2,TRBV10-3,13,CAISAKGSYGYTF
TRBJ1-1,TRBV7-2,17,CASSPRQGLSLNTEAFF
TRBJ2-1,TRBV5-1,15,CASSLGRTGYNEQFF
TRBJ1-1,TRBV4-3,16,CASSRIAGHLNTEAFF
TRBJ2-1,TRBV11-2,20,CASSLDGLSKGGLVRNEQFF
TRBJ2-3,TRBV6-5,13,CASGGAATDTQYF
TRBJ1-5,TRBV4-3,17,CASSQEWVRRYNQPQHF
TRBJ1-5,TRBV7-9,17,CASSPDRVGKFGQPQHF
TRBJ2-1,TRBV15,14,CATSSQLGWNEQFF
TRBJ2-1,TRBV12-3/TRBV12-4,13,CASSAGPGGKQFF
TRBJ1-3,TRBV5-6,18,CASSPPPQGSLAGNTIYF
TRBJ2-7,TRBV7-2,15,CASSLNGQEGLEQYF
TRBJ2-5,TRBV6-5,16,CASSYRRTSFQETQYF
TRBJ1-2,TRBV28,12,CASGYRERGYTF
TRBJ1-6,TRBV27,16,CASSLGTGGANSPLHF
TRBJ2-7,TRBV9,16,CASSVGVLSGAYEQYF
TRBJ1-1,TRBV28,14,CASRLDRGRTEAFF
TRBJ2-7,TRBV7-9,12,CASSPTGVEQYF
TRBJ2-1,TRBV6-2/TRBV6-3,16,CASSPTGGEAYNEQFF
TRBJ2-2,TRBV19,14,CASRTRGGHRGAVF
TRBJ2-7,TRBV4-1,14,CASSHGPVSYEQYF
TRBJ1-2,TRBV5-4,13,CASSPEGYYGYTF
TRBJ1-1,TRBV7-2,12,CASSYGGTEAFF
TRBJ2-7,TRBV4-2,12,CASRLGGNEQYF
TRBJ2-5,TRBV10-1,15,CASSETAGGQETQYF
TRBJ2-7,TRBV9,14,CASSPRQATYEQYF
TRBJ2-1,TRBV7-2,15,CASTLSTIRHNEQFF
TRBJ1-1,TRBV19,13,CASSRQGNTEAFF
TRBJ2-5,TRBV18,13,CASSPGTEETQYF
TRBJ1-6,TRBV30,12,CAWTGGDSPLHF
TRBJ1-1,TRBV19,11,CASNVGTEAFF
TRBJ2-7,TRBV3-1/TRBV3-2,14,CASSPQGSHYEQYF
TRBJ2-5,TRBV29-1,18,CSVVPGDREGLFRETQYF
TRBJ2-7,TRBV11-2,15,CASSFASGSSYEQYF
TRBJ1-3,TRBV13,15,CASSFGTGVGNTIYF
TRBJ2-3,TRBV6-2/TRBV6-3,16,CASRPIAGGPGDTQYF
TRBJ1-2,TRBV2,14,CASRKGSVRHGYTF
TRBJ2-2,TRBV18,15,CASSRTGAGTGELFF
TRBJ2-7,TRBV28,13,CASSLFARYEQYF
TRBJ1-6,TRBV4-1,10,CASGLSPLHF
TRBJ2-1,TRBV27,14,CASSRASRYNEQFF